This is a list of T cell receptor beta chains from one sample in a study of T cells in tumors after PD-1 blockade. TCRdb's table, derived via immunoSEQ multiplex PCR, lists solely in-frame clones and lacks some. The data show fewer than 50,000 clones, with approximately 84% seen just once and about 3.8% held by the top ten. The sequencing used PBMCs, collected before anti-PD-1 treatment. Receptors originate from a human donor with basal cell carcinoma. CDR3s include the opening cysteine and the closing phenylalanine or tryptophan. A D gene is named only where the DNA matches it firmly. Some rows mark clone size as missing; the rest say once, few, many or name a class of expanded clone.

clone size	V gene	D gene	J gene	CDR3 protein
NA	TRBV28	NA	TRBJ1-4	CASRGRSSEKLFF
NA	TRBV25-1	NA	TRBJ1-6	CASSEWFPSDSSMAPLHF
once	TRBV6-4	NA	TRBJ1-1	CASSSKKTGTYTEAFF
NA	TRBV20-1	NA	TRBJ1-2	CIRENYGYTF
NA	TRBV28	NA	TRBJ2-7	CASSLWGTYGGEQYF
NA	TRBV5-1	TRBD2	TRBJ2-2	CASSLTGLELAGGNTGELFF
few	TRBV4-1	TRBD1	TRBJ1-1	CASSQGGTGARTEAFF
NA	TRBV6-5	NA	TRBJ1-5	CAIAVGRYQPQHF
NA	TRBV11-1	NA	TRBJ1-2	CASSLEKGANYGYTF
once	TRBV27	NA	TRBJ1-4	CASSSSVWGEKLFF
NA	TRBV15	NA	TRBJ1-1	CATSRDGTFDRRTEAFF
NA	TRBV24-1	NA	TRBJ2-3	CATSDPRTGREYF
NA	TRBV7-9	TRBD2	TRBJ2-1	CASSVAGGLYNEQFF
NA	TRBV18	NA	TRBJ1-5	CASSPLNSNQPQHF
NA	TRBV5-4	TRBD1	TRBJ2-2	CASSLPGTVNTGELFF
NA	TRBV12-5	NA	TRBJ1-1	CASSSRESTEAFF
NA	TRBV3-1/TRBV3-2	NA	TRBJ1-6	CASSQAVRNSPLHF
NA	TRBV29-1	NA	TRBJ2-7	CSVVDSYEQYF
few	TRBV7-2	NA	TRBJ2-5	CASSLVSYQETQYF
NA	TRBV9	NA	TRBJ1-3	CASSVVGRNTIYF
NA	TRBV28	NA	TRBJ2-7	CASSLSDNSYEQYF
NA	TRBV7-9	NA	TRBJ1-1	CASSMNTEAFF
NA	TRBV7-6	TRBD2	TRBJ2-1	CASSPTSGGFNEQFF
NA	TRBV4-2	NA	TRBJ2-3	CASGGSGPDTQYF
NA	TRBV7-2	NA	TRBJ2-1	CASSLRGSGFSYNEQFF
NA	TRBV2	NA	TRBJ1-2	CASSAAAGAGGYTF
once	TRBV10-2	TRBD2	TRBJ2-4	CASSPAGGLAKNIQYF
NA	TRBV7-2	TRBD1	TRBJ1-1	CASSPRTGLNTEAFF
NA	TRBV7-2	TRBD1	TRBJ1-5	CASSYVPGQGEQPQHF
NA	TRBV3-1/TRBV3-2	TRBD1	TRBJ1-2	CASSQKGTGTSYGYTF
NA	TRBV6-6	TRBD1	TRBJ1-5	CASSSGGTGPYQPQHF
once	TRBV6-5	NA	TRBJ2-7	CASTGPHAPYEQYF
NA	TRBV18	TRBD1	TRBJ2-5	CASSPSGTGLQETQYF
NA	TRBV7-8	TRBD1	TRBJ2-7	CASSLDRGEQYF
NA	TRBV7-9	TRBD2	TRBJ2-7	CASTGRESYEQYF
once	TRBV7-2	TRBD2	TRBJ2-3	CASSLSRGGLVADTQYF
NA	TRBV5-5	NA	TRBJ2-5	CASSSTHNLETQYF
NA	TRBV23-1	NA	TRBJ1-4	CASSQIRVANEKLFF
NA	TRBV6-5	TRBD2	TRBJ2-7	CANGLAGLEQYF
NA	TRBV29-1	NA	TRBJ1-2	CSVEVLGNGYTF
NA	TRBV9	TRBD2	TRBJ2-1	CASSVAGTRYNEQFF
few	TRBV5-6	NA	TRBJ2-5	CASSLPPEETQYF
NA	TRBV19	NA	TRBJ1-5	CASSIAGGNQPQHF
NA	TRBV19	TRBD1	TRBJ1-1	CASGGTLNTEAFF